Listed below are T cell receptor beta chains from one sample, sequenced in a study of blood T cell repertoires in COVID-19. Only in-frame clones appear in the TCRdb table, and some are missing; sequencing was by immunoSEQ multiplex PCR. The table lists about 29,000 clones, roughly 83% of them singletons. The sequencing input was peripheral blood. Receptors originate from a man at least 80 years old with active COVID-19. Each CDR3 is given with its conserved first and last residue. D genes are given only for firm matches. Some rows mark clone size as missing; the rest say once, few, many or name a class of expanded clone.

v_gene,d_gene,len,abundance,j_gene,CDR3nt,CDR3aa
TRBV19,-,14,-,TRBJ1-1,TGTGCCAGTAGTATACAGGGGTTAAACACTGAAGCTTTCTTT,CASSIQGLNTEAFF
TRBV1,-,15,-,TRBJ2-7,TGCACCAGCAGCCCCCGTCCGGGACAGGGTAACGAGCAGTACTTC,CTSSPRPGQGNEQYF
TRBV7-2,TRBD2,15,-,TRBJ2-1,TGTGCCAGCAGCCGCAAGCGGGGGGTGACCCATGAGCAGTTCTTC,CASSRKRGVTHEQFF
TRBV23-1,-,16,-,TRBJ1-1,TGCGCCAGCAGTCAATCGAGGCCGGGTGGACTCACTGAAGCTTTCTTT,CASSQSRPGGLTEAFF
TRBV11-2,TRBD1,12,-,TRBJ2-7,TGTGCCAGCAGCCCCCTACAGGGGGCGGCGTACTTC,CASSPLQGAAYF
TRBV30,TRBD2,15,-,TRBJ2-3,TGTGCCTGGAAGCCTTTGGGCGGGAGTTACGATACGCAGTATTTT,CAWKPLGGSYDTQYF
TRBV10-3,TRBD1,15,-,TRBJ1-3,TGTGCCATCACTAGGGACAGGGAATCTGGAAACACCATATATTTT,CAITRDRESGNTIYF
TRBV4-2,-,15,-,TRBJ2-7,TGTGCCAGCAGCCAAGAGGGGGGGGCCCCCTACGAGCAGTACTTC,CASSQEGGAPYEQYF
TRBV2,TRBD1,13,-,TRBJ1-5,TGTGCCAGCAGGGGACAGAGTAATCAGCCCCAGCATTTT,CASRGQSNQPQHF
TRBV9,-,15,few,TRBJ1-6,TGTGCCAGCAGCGTAGGGAGGGTAGGTAATTCACCCCTCCACTTT,CASSVGRVGNSPLHF
TRBV20-1,-,14,few,TRBJ2-5,TGCAGTGCTAGTCTCGGTCGGGAGACAGAGACCCAGTACTTC,CSASLGRETETQYF
TRBV5-1,TRBD1,16,once,TRBJ1-5,TGCGCCAGCAGCTTGGCAGGACAGGGCCCCAGTCAGCCCCAGCATTTT,CASSLAGQGPSQPQHF
TRBV6-4,-,15,-,TRBJ1-6,TGTGCCAGCAGCGCCCAGGGATCCTATAATTCACCCCTCCACTTT,CASSAQGSYNSPLHF
TRBV18,TRBD2,15,-,TRBJ2-7,TGTGCCAGCTCACCGAGCGGGGGTACGACCTACGAGCAGTACTTC,CASSPSGGTTYEQYF
TRBV3-1/TRBV3-2,TRBD2,15,-,TRBJ2-5,TGTGCCAGCAGAGGACTAGCGGGGAATCAAGAGACCCAGTACTTC,CASRGLAGNQETQYF
TRBV19,TRBD1,16,-,TRBJ2-1,TGTGCCAGTAGACATATAGGACAGGGACTTGGCAATGAGCAGTTCTTC,CASRHIGQGLGNEQFF
TRBV5-4,TRBD2,17,-,TRBJ2-3,TGTGCCAGCAGCTGGACTTCTAGCGGGGGGGGCCCGGATACGCAGTATTTT,CASSWTSSGGGPDTQYF
TRBV11-2,-,13,-,TRBJ1-2,TGTGCCAGCAGCGCGGACACTTTCTATGGCTACACCTTC,CASSADTFYGYTF
TRBV6-1,-,13,-,TRBJ1-3,TGTGCCAGCAGTGAATCTCGGGGAAACACCATATATTTT,CASSESRGNTIYF
TRBV5-6,TRBD1,17,few,TRBJ1-6,TGTGCCAGCAGCTCGGGTAGCGGGGGACAGGGGGTTTCACCCCTCCACTTT,CASSSGSGGQGVSPLHF
TRBV2,-,14,once,TRBJ2-7,TGTGCCAGCAGGCAGGGGGGACACTTCTACGAGCAGTACTTC,CASRQGGHFYEQYF
TRBV28,TRBD1,14,once,TRBJ1-4,TGTGCCAGCAGAGCCGGGACAGCGAATGAAAAACTGTTTTTT,CASRAGTANEKLFF